This T cell receptor (beta chain) was identified in a study of CXCR3-negative and CXCR3-positive naive CD8 T cells. CDR1 is SQVTM and CDR2 is ANQGSEA in the germline V gene. The CDR3 extends over 11 amino acids. Worth noting for this clonotype: The antigen is undetermined.

Preparation of TRB cDNA libraries relied on 5' RACE carrying UMI labels. TCRdb re-called the 5' RACE reads, yielding one record per CDR3 amino acid sequence without DNA. This sample's table reports some 28,000 distinct CDR3 sequences. Study-level findings and limits: TRB CDR3 properties were used to infer TCR strength, and surface CD5 was comparable between naive subsets.

The sample consisted of memory CD8+ T cells from blood. The TCR comes from a human donor in good health. Some clones in this sample may be carry-over from other donors' samples. The chain employs TRBV29-1 and TRBJ2-1. CDR3 residues: CSVRLYNEQFF.